These T cell receptor beta chains were read from a single sample in a study of shared clonotypes between healthy human individuals. Clones were read by immunoSEQ multiplex PCR, and TCRdb kept only the in-frame ones, dropping some. Counted here are about 580,000 clones, roughly 98% occurring once; the ten biggest clones make up approximately 0.3%. The sequenced sample was naive CD8+ T cells sorted from blood. Receptor source: a man aged 30 to 45 in good health. The CDR3 runs from the conserved cysteine through the conserved F or W. Fields, in order: D gene, J gene, V gene, clone size, CDR3 protein, CDR3 DNA. The D gene is left open where the match is weak. Not all rows give a size; the values are once, few, many and, for expanded clones, a class.

d_call: TRBD2
j_call: TRBJ2-7
v_call: TRBV7-9
clone_size: .
cdr3_aa: CASSIAGLEIEQYF
cdr3_nt: TGTGCCAGCAGCATAGCGGGACTAGAGATCGAGCAGTACTTC

d_call: TRBD1
j_call: TRBJ2-7
v_call: TRBV5-1
clone_size: .
cdr3_aa: CASSLWTGGHEQYF
cdr3_nt: TGCGCCAGCAGCTTATGGACAGGGGGTCACGAGCAGTACTTC

d_call: .
j_call: TRBJ1-1
v_call: TRBV27
clone_size: .
cdr3_aa: CASSSGPGSTEAFF
cdr3_nt: TGTGCCAGCAGCTCCGGACCGGGAAGCACTGAAGCTTTCTTT

d_call: TRBD1
j_call: TRBJ2-1
v_call: TRBV6-5
clone_size: .
cdr3_aa: CASSYATGFWFF
cdr3_nt: TGTGCCAGCAGTTACGCGACAGGGTTTTGGTTCTTC

d_call: TRBD2
j_call: TRBJ2-2
v_call: TRBV7-7
clone_size: .
cdr3_aa: CASSSGLAYGGELFF
cdr3_nt: TGTGCTAGCAGCTCCGGACTAGCGTACGGAGGGGAGCTGTTTTTT

d_call: .
j_call: TRBJ2-7
v_call: TRBV7-9
clone_size: once
cdr3_aa: CASSLAKGHSSYEQYF
cdr3_nt: TGTGCCAGCAGCTTAGCAAAGGGACACAGCTCCTACGAGCAGTACTTC

d_call: .
j_call: TRBJ1-5
v_call: TRBV29-1
clone_size: .
cdr3_aa: CSVEGGGDNQPQHF
cdr3_nt: TGCAGCGTTGAAGGTGGAGGGGACAATCAGCCCCAGCATTTT

d_call: .
j_call: TRBJ1-2
v_call: TRBV2
clone_size: .
cdr3_aa: CASSESQGANYGYTF
cdr3_nt: TGTGCCAGCAGTGAGTCCCAGGGAGCTAACTATGGCTACACCTTC

d_call: .
j_call: TRBJ1-4
v_call: TRBV4-1
clone_size: .
cdr3_aa: CASSQGPQGLTNEKLFF
cdr3_nt: TGCGCCAGCAGCCAAGGGCCTCAGGGGTTGACTAATGAAAAACTGTTTTTT

d_call: .
j_call: TRBJ1-5
v_call: TRBV18
clone_size: .
cdr3_aa: CASSPTFYSNQPQHF
cdr3_nt: TGTGCCAGCTCACCGACCTTCTATAGCAATCAGCCCCAGCATTTT

d_call: .
j_call: TRBJ2-2
v_call: TRBV27
clone_size: .
cdr3_aa: CASTGLDQANTGELFF
cdr3_nt: TGTGCCAGCACGGGACTCGACCAAGCTAACACCGGGGAGCTGTTTTTT

d_call: TRBD2
j_call: TRBJ2-1
v_call: TRBV14
clone_size: .
cdr3_aa: CASTEGRGMIDNEQFF
cdr3_nt: TGTGCCAGCACCGAAGGGAGGGGTATGATCGACAATGAGCAGTTCTTC

d_call: .
j_call: TRBJ2-3
v_call: TRBV18
clone_size: once
cdr3_aa: CASSSSARVSWPDTQYF
cdr3_nt: TGTGCCAGCTCATCAAGCGCCAGGGTAAGCTGGCCAGATACGCAGTATTTT

d_call: TRBD2
j_call: TRBJ2-3
v_call: TRBV11-2
clone_size: .
cdr3_aa: CASSSPFGTSGSSTDTQYF
cdr3_nt: TGTGCCAGCAGCTCGCCTTTTGGGACTAGCGGGTCCAGCACAGATACGCAGTATTTT

d_call: .
j_call: TRBJ2-5
v_call: TRBV7-7
clone_size: .
cdr3_aa: CASSLKGKETQYF
cdr3_nt: TGTGCTAGCAGCTTAAAGGGAAAAGAGACCCAGTACTTC

d_call: .
j_call: TRBJ2-7
v_call: TRBV18
clone_size: .
cdr3_aa: CASSPDSYEQYF
cdr3_nt: TGTGCCAGCTCACCCGACAGTTACGAGCAGTACTTC

d_call: .
j_call: TRBJ2-2
v_call: TRBV6-5
clone_size: once
cdr3_aa: CASMKETGELFF
cdr3_nt: TGTGCCAGCATGAAGGAAACCGGGGAGCTGTTTTTT

d_call: .
j_call: TRBJ2-3
v_call: TRBV7-6
clone_size: .
cdr3_aa: CASSLEARGTDTQYF
cdr3_nt: TGTGCCAGCAGCTTAGAGGCTAGGGGCACAGATACGCAGTATTTT

d_call: TRBD2
j_call: TRBJ2-7
v_call: TRBV6-5
clone_size: .
cdr3_aa: CASSSTTSGAYEQYF
cdr3_nt: TGTGCCAGCAGTTCGACGACTAGCGGTGCCTACGAGCAGTACTTC

d_call: .
j_call: TRBJ2-1
v_call: TRBV7-3
clone_size: .
cdr3_aa: CASSSTHNEQFF
cdr3_nt: TGTGCCAGCAGTTCTACCCACAATGAGCAGTTCTTC

d_call: TRBD2
j_call: TRBJ2-7
v_call: TRBV27
clone_size: once
cdr3_aa: CASSQGGRLEQYF
cdr3_nt: TGTGCCAGCTCCCAAGGCGGGAGGCTCGAGCAGTATTTC

d_call: .
j_call: TRBJ1-5
v_call: TRBV7-9
clone_size: .
cdr3_aa: CASSLIVDSNQPQHF
cdr3_nt: TGTGCCAGCAGCTTAATCGTGGACAGCAATCAGCCCCAGCATTTT

d_call: .
j_call: TRBJ2-4
v_call: TRBV9
clone_size: .
cdr3_aa: CASSVGDNKNIQYF
cdr3_nt: TGTGCCAGCAGCGTAGGTGACAACAAAAACATTCAGTACTTC

d_call: .
j_call: TRBJ2-5
v_call: TRBV2
clone_size: .
cdr3_aa: CASSEGPQETQYF
cdr3_nt: TGTGCCAGCAGTGAAGGTCCCCAGGAGACCCAGTACTTC

d_call: TRBD1
j_call: TRBJ2-2
v_call: TRBV19
clone_size: .
cdr3_aa: CASSSRQGWTGELFF
cdr3_nt: TGTGCCAGTAGTTCCAGACAGGGGTGGACCGGGGAGCTGTTTTTT

d_call: .
j_call: TRBJ2-7
v_call: TRBV27
clone_size: .
cdr3_aa: CASSLTGFTYEQYF
cdr3_nt: TGTGCCAGCAGTTTAACAGGATTCACTTACGAGCAGTACTTC

d_call: TRBD2
j_call: TRBJ2-7
v_call: TRBV2
clone_size: .
cdr3_aa: CASRATSGTFHEQYF
cdr3_nt: TGTGCCAGCAGGGCAACTAGCGGGACATTCCACGAGCAGTACTTC

d_call: TRBD1
j_call: TRBJ1-2
v_call: TRBV7-4
clone_size: .
cdr3_aa: CASSSRSDRGRVYGYTF
cdr3_nt: TGTGCCAGCAGCTCTCGAAGCGACAGGGGTCGAGTCTATGGCTACACCTTC

d_call: .
j_call: TRBJ2-7
v_call: TRBV7-8
clone_size: .
cdr3_aa: CASSLGRIYEQYF
cdr3_nt: TGTGCCAGCAGCTTAGGCAGGATTTACGAGCAGTACTTC

d_call: TRBD2
j_call: TRBJ2-1
v_call: TRBV10-2
clone_size: .
cdr3_aa: CASSGLAGGVDEQFF
cdr3_nt: TGCGCCAGCAGCGGACTAGCGGGAGGGGTCGATGAGCAGTTCTTC

d_call: .
j_call: TRBJ1-1
v_call: TRBV29-1
clone_size: .
cdr3_aa: CSAGGARSNTEAFF
cdr3_nt: TGCAGCGCGGGAGGAGCTAGGTCAAACACTGAAGCTTTCTTT

d_call: .
j_call: TRBJ2-3
v_call: TRBV27
clone_size: .
cdr3_aa: CASSLSTSTDTQYF
cdr3_nt: TGTGCCAGCAGTTTATCCACTAGCACAGATACGCAGTATTTT

d_call: .
j_call: TRBJ1-2
v_call: TRBV25-1
clone_size: once
cdr3_aa: CASSVTSPNYGYTF
cdr3_nt: TGTGCCAGCAGTGTTACCTCACCAAACTATGGCTACACCTTC

d_call: TRBD1
j_call: TRBJ2-5
v_call: TRBV7-9
clone_size: .
cdr3_aa: CASSSRTGGMSETQYF
cdr3_nt: TGTGCCAGCAGCTCCAGGACAGGGGGAATGTCAGAGACCCAGTACTTC

d_call: .
j_call: TRBJ2-5
v_call: TRBV5-8
clone_size: .
cdr3_aa: CASSSRTIQETQYF
cdr3_nt: TGTGCCAGCAGCTCGCGGACAATCCAAGAGACCCAGTACTTC

d_call: .
j_call: TRBJ2-7
v_call: TRBV10-1
clone_size: .
cdr3_aa: CASSYRRVYEQYF
cdr3_nt: TGCGCCAGCAGCTACCGGAGGGTCTACGAGCAGTACTTC

d_call: .
j_call: TRBJ1-2
v_call: TRBV4-3
clone_size: .
cdr3_aa: CASSQDRSPGGYTF
cdr3_nt: TGCGCCAGCAGCCAAGATCGTTCCCCGGGCGGCTACACCTTC

d_call: TRBD1
j_call: TRBJ1-5
v_call: TRBV13
clone_size: .
cdr3_aa: CASSTGGNQPQHF
cdr3_nt: TGTGCCAGCAGCACAGGGGGCAATCAGCCCCAGCATTTT

d_call: TRBD1
j_call: TRBJ2-2
v_call: TRBV19
clone_size: .
cdr3_aa: CASSIQQGWEKNTGELFF
cdr3_nt: TGTGCCAGTAGTATTCAACAGGGGTGGGAAAAGAACACCGGGGAGCTGTTTTTT

d_call: .
j_call: TRBJ2-7
v_call: TRBV7-6
clone_size: few
cdr3_aa: CASTLGGVPYEQYF
cdr3_nt: TGTGCCAGCACCCTAGGTGGGGTCCCCTACGAGCAGTACTTC

d_call: .
j_call: TRBJ1-5
v_call: TRBV27
clone_size: .
cdr3_aa: CASSIGTGGNQPQHF
cdr3_nt: TGTGCCAGCAGTATCGGGACGGGGGGGAATCAGCCCCAGCATTTT

d_call: .
j_call: TRBJ1-5
v_call: TRBV15
clone_size: .
cdr3_aa: CATSRVGAANQPQHF
cdr3_nt: TGTGCCACCAGCAGAGTGGGAGCAGCCAATCAGCCCCAGCATTTT

d_call: TRBD2
j_call: TRBJ2-2
v_call: TRBV6-5
clone_size: .
cdr3_aa: CASSYGAGVDTGELFF
cdr3_nt: TGTGCCAGCAGTTACGGTGCGGGAGTGGACACCGGGGAGCTGTTTTTT

d_call: .
j_call: TRBJ2-7
v_call: TRBV12-2
clone_size: .
cdr3_aa: CASRLIRPHPTYEQYF
cdr3_nt: TGTGCAAGTCGCTTAATCCGACCTCACCCTACCTACGAGCAGTACTTC

d_call: TRBD2
j_call: TRBJ2-1
v_call: TRBV7-8
clone_size: .
cdr3_aa: CASSEGLAGTYEQFF
cdr3_nt: TGTGCCAGCAGTGAGGGACTAGCGGGAACCTATGAGCAGTTCTTC

d_call: TRBD1
j_call: TRBJ2-7
v_call: TRBV27
clone_size: .
cdr3_aa: CASSNGQGRHYEQYF
cdr3_nt: TGTGCCAGCAGTAACGGACAGGGAAGGCACTACGAGCAGTACTTC

d_call: TRBD2
j_call: TRBJ2-3
v_call: TRBV7-9
clone_size: .
cdr3_aa: CASSTDKGLASPKWDTQYF
cdr3_nt: TGTGCCAGCAGCACGGATAAGGGACTAGCGTCCCCCAAGTGGGATACGCAGTATTTT

d_call: .
j_call: TRBJ2-7
v_call: TRBV7-6
clone_size: .
cdr3_aa: CASSPGSHSYEQYF
cdr3_nt: TGTGCCAGCAGCCCAGGGTCCCACTCCTACGAGCAGTACTTC

d_call: TRBD1
j_call: TRBJ2-7
v_call: TRBV18
clone_size: .
cdr3_aa: CASSGQGTYEQYF
cdr3_nt: TGTGCCAGCTCAGGACAGGGCACCTACGAGCAGTACTTC

d_call: TRBD1
j_call: TRBJ2-1
v_call: TRBV20-1
clone_size: .
cdr3_aa: CSAVSGQGVF
cdr3_nt: TGCAGTGCCGTAAGCGGACAGGGGGTCTTC

d_call: .
j_call: TRBJ2-3
v_call: TRBV29-1
clone_size: .
cdr3_aa: CSVEVASVEDTQYF
cdr3_nt: TGCAGCGTTGAAGTTGCTAGCGTAGAAGATACGCAGTATTTT